This is a list of T cell receptor beta chains from one sample in a study of metastatic and nonmetastatic thyroid tumors. TCRdb reassembled clones from the PCR reads with MiXCR. The sample holds roughly 64,000 clones, approximately 4.1% seen once. The sequenced material came from blood. Every receptor here comes from a female donor with papillary thyroid cancer or a benign thyroid nodule (not recorded which). Some clones in this sample may be carry-over from other donors' samples. CDR3s include the opening cysteine and the closing phenylalanine or tryptophan. Fields, in order: D gene, J gene, clone size, V gene, CDR3 protein, CDR3 DNA. D genes are given only for firm matches. Clone size is stated in some rows and not others, as once, few, many or a class when expanded.

>.|TRBJ1-1|once|TRBV30
CALPSVGDRGTEAFF
TGTGCCTTGCCATCGGTCGGGGATCGAGGCACTGAAGCTTTCTTT
>.|TRBJ2-1|.|TRBV6-6
CASSYSMWTIADDEQFF
TGTGCCAGCAGTTACTCGATGTGGACTATCGCAGACGATGAGCAGTTCTTC
>TRBD2|TRBJ2-5|many|TRBV20-1
CSASSGSVLETQYF
TGCAGTGCCTCTAGCGGGAGCGTCTTAGAGACCCAGTACTTC
>.|TRBJ1-5|many|TRBV6-1
CASSEAQAEDQPQHF
TGTGCCAGCAGTGAAGCTCAGGCGGAGGATCAGCCCCAGCATTTT
>TRBD2|TRBJ2-2|many|TRBV19
CATAGDLNTGELFF
TGTGCCACCGCGGGGGATCTTAACACCGGGGAGCTGTTTTTT
>.|TRBJ2-4|many|TRBV19
CASSTSAAGFGTKNIQYF
.
>TRBD1|TRBJ2-2|few|TRBV10-2
CASSDRDGGELFF
TGTGCCAGCAGCGACAGGGATGGCGGGGAGCTGTTTTTT
>.|TRBJ1-6|many|TRBV6-2/TRBV6-3
CASSYSTGREHPNSPLHF
TGTGCCAGCAGTTACTCGACCGGCAGAGAACACCCAAATTCACCCCTCCACTTT
>.|TRBJ1-3|many|TRBV5-8
CASVPWGASGNTIYF
TGTGCCAGCGTACCGTGGGGGGCCTCTGGAAACACCATATATTTT
>TRBD1|TRBJ2-1|many|TRBV5-6
CASSWDRGSNEQFF
TGTGCCAGCAGCTGGGACAGGGGGTCAAATGAGCAGTTCTTC
>.|TRBJ1-5|few|TRBV6-2/TRBV6-3
CASRNTGYSNQPQHF
TGTGCCAGCAGGAACACGGGGTATAGCAATCAGCCCCAGCATTTT
>.|TRBJ2-3|many|TRBV6-1
CAAREVSTDTQYF
TGTGCCGCAAGGGAGGTTAGCACAGATACGCAGTATTTT
>TRBD2|TRBJ2-7|many|TRBV6-1
CASTQRGYEQYF
TGTGCCAGCACTCAGCGGGGCTACGAGCAGTACTTC
>.|TRBJ2-3|many|TRBV6-5
CASSYFPPRPTDTQYF
TGTGCCAGCAGTTACTTCCCCCCCCGCCCCACAGATACGCAGTATTTT
>.|TRBJ1-2|.|TRBV24-1
CATSDPTGKELGYTF
TGTGCCACCAGTGACCCTACAGGCAAAGAACTGGGCTACACCTTC
>.|TRBJ1-2|many|TRBV6-1
CASSEGGTLISGGYTF
TGTGCCAGCAGTGAGGGTGGGACGTTGATCTCGGGTGGCTACACCTTC
>.|TRBJ1-1|.|TRBV2
CVSSGKGGTNEAFF
TGTGTCAGCAGCGGGAAGGGCGGAACTAATGAAGCTTTCTTT
>.|TRBJ1-3|many|TRBV9
CASSPSPGRSAGNTIYF
TGTGCCAGCAGCCCCTCCCCGGGACGTAGTGCTGGAAACACCATATATTTT
>.|TRBJ2-3|few|TRBV15
CATSREPGQVTDTQYF
TGTGCCACCAGCAGAGAGCCGGGACAAGTTACAGATACGCAGTATTTT
>.|TRBJ1-3|.|TRBV15
CATSRDVPVSGNTIYF
TGTGCCACCAGCAGAGATGTCCCGGTCTCTGGAAACACCATATATTTT
>.|TRBJ2-3|.|TRBV7-6
CASSLVGTDTQYF
TGTGCCAGCAGCTTAGTTGGCACAGATACGCAGTATTTT
>TRBD1|TRBJ2-1|many|TRBV4-1
CASSPKTTGGRSNEQFF
TGCGCCAGCAGCCCCAAGACGACAGGGGGCAGGAGCAATGAGCAGTTCTTC
>.|TRBJ2-7|.|TRBV27
CASSLRVGTWVYEQYF
TGTGCCAGCAGTCTCCGGGTCGGGACATGGGTTTACGAGCAGTACTTC
>TRBD2|TRBJ2-6|many|TRBV20-1
CSASLGLAGGGANVLTF
TGCAGTGCTTCCCTCGGACTAGCGGGAGGCGGGGCCAACGTCCTGACTTTC
>TRBD2|TRBJ2-1|.|TRBV3-1
CASSQLTSGRGEQFF
TGTGCCAGCAGCCAATTGACTAGCGGGAGAGGTGAGCAGTTCTTC
>TRBD2|TRBJ2-1|.|TRBV11-2
CASSFPAGPNQQFF
TGTGCCAGCAGCTTCCCAGCGGGGCCCAATCAGCAGTTCTTC
>.|TRBJ2-5|many|TRBV29-1
CSVARDERAQYF
TGCAGCGTCGCCCGGGACGAGCGGGCCCAGTACTTC
>.|TRBJ1-1|many|TRBV20-1
CSAVAQAPGHGYAEAFF
TGCAGTGCCGTCGCACAGGCACCGGGACACGGATACGCTGAAGCTTTCTTT
>TRBD1|TRBJ2-7|many|TRBV3-1
CASSRDPTGGGEQYF
TGTGCCAGCAGCCGAGACCCGACAGGGGGCGGCGAGCAGTACTTC
>.|TRBJ2-1|many|TRBV11-3
CASSKRDYGRVNEQFF
TGTGCCAGCAGCAAAAGGGATTACGGGAGAGTCAATGAGCAGTTCTTC
>.|TRBJ2-3|many|TRBV9
CASSGVGEGYTQYF
TGTGCCAGCAGCGGGGTTGGCGAGGGTTATACGCAGTATTTT
>TRBD1|TRBJ2-3|many|TRBV19
CASSRQGKVTDTQYF
TGTGCCAGTAGTAGACAGGGGAAGGTCACAGATACGCAGTATTTT
>TRBD2|TRBJ2-7|once|TRBV18
CASSTGTSSYEQYF
TGTGCCAGCTCAACTGGGACTAGCTCCTACGAGCAGTACTTT
>.|TRBJ2-5|few|TRBV7-2
CASSNRPDGGEETQYF
TGTGCCAGCAGCAATAGACCAGACGGGGGAGAGGAGACCCAGTACTTC
>.|TRBJ2-1|many|TRBV12-3/TRBV12-4
CASSGPRSSASAIEQFF
TGTGCCAGCAGTGGCCCGCGTTCTTCTGCTTCCGCCATTGAGCAGTTCTTC
>.|TRBJ1-6|few|TRBV20-1
CSARAGVWSPSGPLHF
TGCAGTGCTAGAGCTGGGGTATGGAGTCCGTCGGGACCCCTCCACTTT
>TRBD2|TRBJ2-3|many|TRBV12-3/TRBV12-4
CASSYQGLAGAQYF
TGTGCCAGCAGTTATCAGGGACTAGCGGGAGCTCAGTATTTT
>.|TRBJ2-7|many|TRBV28
CASSFSWVAEPYEQYF
TGTGCCAGCAGTTTCTCTTGGGTAGCCGAACCCTACGAGCAGTACTTC
>.|TRBJ2-1|many|TRBV6-1
CASSEVGVYNEQFF
TGTGCCAGCAGTGAAGTGGGCGTATACAATGAGCAGTTCTTC
>.|TRBJ2-1|few|TRBV10-3
CAISVVGGNNNEQSF
TGTGCCATCAGTGTTGTGGGCGGGAACAACAATGAGCAGTCCTTC
>.|TRBJ1-2|many|TRBV28
CASVDGQSYGYTF
TGTGCCAGCGTTGACGGACAGTCCTATGGCTACACCTTC
>.|TRBJ2-1|.|TRBV18
CASSPFLLSYNEQFF
TGTGCCAGCTCACCATTCCTACTCTCCTACAATGAGCAGTTCTTC
>.|TRBJ2-1|many|TRBV28
CASSLPDNEQFF
TGTGCCAGCAGTTTGCCAGACAATGAGCAGTTCTTC
>.|TRBJ1-4|many|TRBV28
CASSTRSPEGKLFF
TGTGCCAGCAGTACCCGTTCGCCTGAGGGGAAACTGTTTTTT
>TRBD1|TRBJ2-5|many|TRBV2
CASRQGGETQYF
TGTGCCAGCAGACAGGGGGGAGAGACCCAGTACTTC
>.|TRBJ2-7|many|TRBV20-1
CSAYDQGGSGYEQYF
TGCAGTGCCTACGACCAGGGGGGGAGTGGGTACGAGCAGTACTTC
>.|TRBJ2-7|.|TRBV6-6
CASSYSLGAQHEQYF
TGTGCCAGCAGTTACTCGTTGGGGGCGCAGCACGAGCAGTACTTC
>TRBD1|TRBJ1-2|many|TRBV12-3/TRBV12-4
CASSSSDRGLGYTF
TGTGCCAGCAGTTCCTCGGACAGGGGGCTAGGCTACACCTTC
>.|TRBJ2-7|few|TRBV12-3/TRBV12-4
CASSFNYEQYF
TGTGCCAGCAGTTTTAACTACGAGCAGTACTTC
>.|TRBJ2-3|.|TRBV18
CASSRQTSTDTQYF
TGTGCCAGCTCACGACAGACTAGCACAGATACGCAGTATTTT
>TRBD2|TRBJ2-2|.|TRBV5-1
CASSGTSGRAEAGGLFF
TGCGCCAGCAGCGGCACTAGCGGGAGGGCCGAGGCCGGGGGGCTGTTTTTT
>TRBD1|TRBJ2-1|many|TRBV24-1
CATSDPRGLQGYNEQFF
TGTGCCACCAGTGATCCTAGGGGGCTTCAGGGCTACAATGAGCAGTTCTTC
>.|TRBJ2-2|many|TRBV19
CATQGGWGSSGELFF
TGTGCCACCCAGGGGGGTTGGGGTAGCTCCGGGGAGCTGTTTTTT
>TRBD2|TRBJ2-3|.|TRBV24-1
CATSPGLAGGGTDTQYF
TGTGCCACCAGTCCGGGACTAGCGGGGGGCGGCACAGATACGCAGTATTTT
>TRBD2|TRBJ2-4|many|TRBV20-1
CSAREGGRAKGKNIQYF
TGCAGTGCTAGAGAAGGCGGGAGGGCCAAGGGCAAAAACATTCAGTACTTC